What follows is one TCR beta chain and its context. The data were obtained in a study of blood T cell repertoires in COVID-19. Looking at the study overall: From the United States, Italy and Spain came samples of acute and convalescent COVID-19.

Authors' methods: The authors estimated nucleated cell counts from reference gene primer amplification. Only in-frame clones appear in the TCRdb table, and some are missing; sequencing was by immunoSEQ multiplex PCR. V, J and clone size are taken as reported in that table, and D and trimming were inferred from the DNA itself. The sample holds roughly 260,000 clones, 79% seen once. The V and J ends lost 8 bases and 0 bases respectively, with 14 bases between them. CDR1 and CDR2 (germline): SNHLY, FYNNEI. The CDR3 consists of 14 residues. The sequence was collected from a woman aged 40 to 50 with active or convalescent COVID-19. The chain recombines TRBV2 with TRBJ2-7, with D possibly matching TRBD1 (6 bases). Sequencing was done on a sample of peripheral blood. CDR3 DNA: TGTGCCAGCCTGAGGGACAAGAGCTCCTACGAGCAGTACGTC. Amino acid sequence: CASLRDKSSYEQYV.